This T cell receptor (beta chain) was retrieved from a study of T cells in Graves' hyperthyroidism and ophthalmopathy. General study results and limits: The model identified upcoming ophthalmopathy a median around 7.1 months ahead of onset. Clonotypes that were expanded in thyroid above 0.001 mostly appeared in blood too.

Uncontrolled infection, other autoimmune disease, pregnancy or lactation barred patients from enrollment. Trimming stripped 6 bases from V and 4 bases from J, with 10 bases between. The CDR3 has 12 residues. CDR1 and CDR2 (germline): SQVTM, ANQGSEA. In this sample, this clonotype turned up a few times. The antigen remains undetermined. TCR beta CDR3 regions were amplified from RNA transcripts. The primer set for the first-round RT-PCR of the TCR CDR3 was HTBI. TCRdb fed the multiplex PCR reads into MiXCR, producing one record per CDR3 protein. The data hold over 650,000 distinct CDR3 sequences, with about 17% observed a single time.

The chain has TRBV29-1 and TRBJ1-5; D remains unclear. The sequence was collected from a man aged 18 to 30 with Graves' hyperthyroidism. Material: blood. The CDR3 nucleotides are TGCAGCGTCGCCGACCGGAATCAGCCCCAGCATTTT. Amino acid sequence: CSVADRNQPQHF.